The 27 T cell receptor beta chains listed next were all sequenced from one sample in a study of T-cell memory formation after mild COVID-19. Via MiXCR, TCRdb re-called the 5' RACE reads, giving one row per CDR3 protein. The table includes about 400,000 distinct CDR3 sequences, approximately 15% detected once. Sequenced input: PBMCs or a T cell subset sorted from them (not recorded which). The source of these receptors is a man aged 18-30 years who had mild COVID-19 (a few samples of this study predate the infection). Cell type and time point are not known.

The chain recombines TRBV7-2 with TRBJ1-2; D may be TRBD1 (6 bases). V was cut by 5 bases and J by 3 bases, with 19 bases left in between. CDR1 is SGHTA, CDR2 FQGNSA, per germline. The CDR3 is 16 residues long. The CDR3 region is CASSPSGSGGDYGYTF. CDR3 nucleotides: TGTGCCAGCAGCCCCAGCGGTTCTGGGGGCGACTATGGCTACACCTTC.

CDR3 DNA: TGTGCCAGCAGCTCGGGACAGCCCTCGGGCACCGGGGAGCTGTTTTTT. Translated, it gives CASSSGQPSGTGELFF. The rearrangement uses TRBV7-8 and TRBJ2-2; 7 bases agree with TRBD1. The CDR3 contains 16 residues. Germline V CDR1 and CDR2: SGHVS, FQNEAQ. With 4 bases clipped from V and 4 bases from J, the junction kept 9 bases outside the gene matches.

The sample holds a few counts of this clonotype. This chain joins TRBV20-1 and TRBJ1-6; the D gene is possibly TRBD1 (5 bases). V lost 0 bases and J lost 3, with 12 bases in between. The germline gives CDR1 DFQATT, CDR2 SNEGSKA (reference sequence). There are 16 residues in the CDR3. This chain's CDR3 is CSARDIIRDYNSPLHF. In nucleotides, the CDR3 is TGCAGTGCTAGAGATATCATCAGGGACTATAATTCACCCCTCCACTTT.

This clonotype has a count of ten or more. The chain links TRBV9 to TRBJ2-2, with 12 positions matching TRBD2. Germline loops: CDR1 SGDLS, CDR2 YYNGEE. The CDR3 sequence is 15 residues long. The J segment lost 4 bases and the V segment lost 4 bases, leaving 2 bases of the junction unmatched. The CDR3 DNA reads as TGTGCCAGCAGCCTAGCGGGGGGGAGCACCGGGGAGCTGTTTTTT. Encoded protein: CASSLAGGSTGELFF. The full variable domain, its missing parts supplied by reference TRBV9 and TRBJ2-2, is DSGVTQTPKHLITATGQRVTLRCSPRSGDLSVYWYQQSLDQGLQFLIQYYNGEERAKGNILERFSAQQFPDLHSELNLSSLELGDSALYFCASSLAGGSTGELFFGEGSRLTVL.

The rearrangement uses TRBV6-2 or TRBV6-3 and TRBJ1-5; D possibly corresponds to TRBD1 (6 bases). Germline V CDR1 and CDR2: MNHEY, SVGEGT. This CDR3 contains 16 residues. With 2 bases removed from V and 7 bases from J, the gap between germline ends came to 18 bases. The CDR3 spells CASSYRVLPGGQPQHF. The CDR3 DNA reads as TGTGCCAGCAGTTACCGAGTTCTTCCGGGGGGCCAGCCCCAGCATTTT.

This clonotype was seen only a few times. The rearrangement joins TRBV2 to TRBJ1-2; TRBD1 matches at 7 bases. Germline values: CDR1 SNHLY, CDR2 FYNNEI. The CDR3 is 15 residues long. The V gene end was trimmed by 5 bases and the J gene end by 1 base; junction bases not matched to a gene: 7. CDR3 in DNA: TGTGCCAGCAGTACCGGGACAGCCATTAACTATGGCTACACCTTC. The encoded protein is CASSTGTAINYGYTF.

The chain couples TRBV4-3 to TRBJ1-3; the D gene is possibly TRBD1 (5 bases). V was clipped by 0 bases and J by 1 base, with 10 bases between them. The V gene's germline CDR1 is LGHNA and CDR2 YSLEER. The CDR3 loop spans 16 amino acids. CDR3 bases: TGCGCCAGCAGCCAAGACGGGAGGGGATCTGGAAACACCATATATTTT. This codes for CASSQDGRGSGNTIYF.

This clonotype was recorded a few times. V and J are TRBV4-3 and TRBJ1-6; no clear D gene. Trimming left V 0 bases short and J 10 bases short, with 10 bases between. The CDR3 loop spans 14 amino acids. In germline, CDR1 is LGHNA, CDR2 YSLEER. The CDR3 region is CASSQDPRESPLHF. The CDR3 region has the DNA TGCGCCAGCAGCCAAGATCCTCGGGAATCACCCCTCCACTTT.

The chain is built from TRBV18 and TRBJ1-6, with a tentative D call TRBD1 (5 bases). Trimming cost V 6 bases and J 7 bases, with 13 bases left between them. The CDR3 runs to 14 residues. Germline V gene data show CDR1 as KGHSH and CDR2 as LQKENI. The CDR3 loop reads CASSGDGGNSPLHF. Here the CDR3 DNA reads TGTGCCAGCTCTGGAGACGGGGGGAATTCACCCCTCCACTTT.

This clonotype has just a few counts. The CDR3 is CASRLPQGQGNTEAFF. DNA of the CDR3: TGTGCCAGCAGACTCCCCCAGGGACAGGGGAACACTGAAGCTTTCTTT. The chain has TRBV28 and TRBJ1-1; 9 positions match TRBD1. This CDR3 region has 16 residues. J lost 1 base, V lost 6 bases, and 9 bases had no gene match. CDR1 is MDHEN and CDR2 is SYDVKM in the germline V gene.

The chain links TRBV20-1 to TRBJ1-2; 7 nucleotides align to TRBD1. CDR1 is DFQATT, CDR2 SNEGSKA, per germline (reference sequence). The junction had 9 bases not matched to a gene; V was cut back by 6 bases and J by 2 bases. The CDR3 contains 14 residues. The CDR3 sequence is CSASTGGGNYGYTF. DNA for the CDR3: TGCAGTGCCAGTACGGGAGGGGGCAACTATGGCTACACCTTC.

This clonotype has more than one count but fewer than ten. In DNA form, the CDR3 reads TGTGCCAGCAGCTTAAGCAGGACGGCTAACTATGGCTACACCTTC. It yields the protein CASSLSRTANYGYTF. This chain joins TRBV7-9 and TRBJ1-2, with D unclear. Germline lookup yields CDR1 SEHNR and CDR2 FQNEAQ (reference sequence). CDR3 length: 15 residues. Trimming took off 2 bases at V and 0 bases at J, with 10 bases between the two ends.

The table lists this clonotype with a few counts. V is TRBV4-3 and J is TRBJ2-3; 8 nucleotides match TRBD2. Losses at the gene ends were 5 bases for V and 0 bases for J; bases not matched to a gene: 4. Per the germline V gene, CDR1 is LGHNA and CDR2 is YSLEER. CDR3 length: 15 amino acids. The CDR3 nucleotides are TGCGCCAGCAGCGTCGGACTAGCTAGCACAGATACGCAGTATTTT. Its translation is CASSVGLASTDTQYF.

This clonotype was observed a handful of times. The J gene is TRBJ2-5, the V gene TRBV12-3 or TRBV12-4; the match to TRBD2 covers 13 bases. V lost 9 bases to trimming and J lost 1 base; unmatched junction nucleotides: 2. There are 14 residues in the CDR3. The CDR3 nucleotides read TGTGCCAGTGGGACTAGCGGGGTCCAAGAGACCCAGTACTTC. The encoded protein is CASGTSGVQETQYF.

V gene TRBV2 combines with J gene TRBJ2-5; D perhaps matches TRBD2 (5 bases). The CDR3 spans 13 residues. The V and J ends lost 7 bases and 1 base respectively, with 10 bases between them. Looked up from germline, CDR1 is SNHLY and CDR2 is FYNNEI. DNA for the CDR3: TGTGCCAGCATCCGAGGGCCCCAAGAGACCCAGTACTTC. It codes for CASIRGPQETQYF. Full variable domain (outside the CDR3, taken from reference TRBV2 and TRBJ2-5): EPEVTQTPSHQVTQMGQEVILRCVPISNHLYFYWYRQILGQKVEFLVSFYNNEISEKSEIFDDQFSVERPDGSNFTLKIRSTKLEDSAMYFCASIRGPQETQYFGPGTRLLVL.

The gene calls are TRBV7-9 and TRBJ1-4; no clear D gene. The CDR3 extends over 15 amino acids. Trimming removed 7 bases from V and 1 base from J, with 13 bases in between. Germline V gene lookup returns CDR1 SEHNR and CDR2 FQNEAQ (reference sequence). The CDR3 sequence: CASNSFRGTNEKLFF. CDR3 in DNA: TGTGCCAGCAACTCCTTCAGAGGAACTAATGAAAAACTGTTTTTT.

The rearrangement uses TRBV3-1 and TRBJ2-3; the match to TRBD2 covers 8 bases. V shed 1 base and J 6 bases; nucleotides not matched to a gene: 9. Germline loops: CDR1 LGHDT, CDR2 YNNKEL (reference sequence). The CDR3 contains 16 residues. The CDR3 coding sequence is TGTGCCAGCAGCCAAGGCAGTACGCGGGGGGTGGATACGCAGTATTTT. Its protein is CASSQGSTRGVDTQYF.

The chain recombines TRBV3-2 with TRBJ2-5; the table's D call, TRBD1, was not checked against the DNA. TRBV3-2 is assigned pseudogene status. This CDR3 is built from 14 residues. The CDR3 DNA follows: TGTGCCAGCAGCCAAGGGGCGACAGAAGAGACCCAGTACTTC. It codes for CASSQGATEETQYF.

This chain links TRBV5-1 with TRBJ2-3; D is uncertain. Per germline, CDR1 SGHRS and CDR2 YFSETQ. This CDR3 has 16 residues. V shed 1 base and J shed 4 bases, with 16 bases lying between them. The CDR3 DNA reads as TGCGCCAGCAGCTTGAACCGCGGCTTCTGGGCAGATACGCAGTATTTT. Its protein is CASSLNRGFWADTQYF. The complete variable domain, with remaining parts taken from reference TRBV5-1 and TRBJ2-3, reads KAGVTQTPRYLIKTRGQQVTLSCSPISGHRSVSWYQQTPGQGLQFLFEYFSETQRNKGNFPGRFSGRQFSNSRSEMNVSTLELGDSALYLCASSLNRGFWADTQYFGPGTRLTVL.

This clonotype was found many times. The CDR3 loop is CASSLVWQGEGYTF. For the CDR3, the DNA is TGTGCCAGCAGCTTGGTTTGGCAGGGTGAAGGCTACACCTTC. The V and J genes are TRBV5-6 and TRBJ1-2; tentatively, D is TRBD1 (5 bases). Germline V lookup: CDR1 SGHDT, CDR2 YYEEEE. This CDR3 has 14 residues. V was pared by 0 bases and J by 8 bases, with 14 bases between.

The chain is built from TRBV21-1 and TRBJ1-6; TRBD1 is the table's D call and was not checked against the DNA. TRBV21-1 constitutes a pseudogene. The length of the CDR3 is 16 residues. The CDR3 DNA is TGTGCCAGCAGCAAGCCTCGGAAAGGGATGCATTCACCCCTCCACTTT. It yields the protein CASSKPRKGMHSPLHF.

In its sample, this clonotype was seen many times. The chain recombines TRBV7-2 with TRBJ2-7; D gene uncertain. The germline V gene has CDR1 SGHTA and CDR2 FQGNSA. The CDR3 has 13 residues. V gave up 5 bases and J gave up 3 bases, with 11 bases separating them. The CDR3 DNA follows: TGTGCCAGCAGCCGCACTGGGCTCTACGAGCAGTACTTC. The encoded protein is CASSRTGLYEQYF. Full variable domain (outside the CDR3, taken from reference TRBV7-2 and TRBJ2-7): GAGVSQSPSNKVTEKGKDVELRCDPISGHTALYWYRQSLGQGLEFLIYFQGNSAPDKSGLPSDRFSAERTGGSVSTLTIQRTQQEDSAVYLCASSRTGLYEQYFGPGTRLTVT.

The chain links TRBV7-9 to TRBJ1-3; tentative D call: TRBD1 (5 bases). Trimming cost V 7 bases and J 3 bases, with 16 bases left between them. This CDR3 has 15 residues. Germline V gives CDR1 SEHNR, CDR2 FQNEAQ (reference sequence). This CDR3 reads CASTPFGTLGNTIYF. CDR3 nucleotides: TGTGCCAGCACCCCCTTCGGGACGCTTGGAAACACCATATATTTT.

The V gene is TRBV18, the J gene TRBJ2-5; D not certain. Germline assignment: CDR1 KGHSH and CDR2 LQKENI. This CDR3 region has 13 residues. The ends were cut back, 5 bases at V and 1 base at J, with 8 bases in the middle. In DNA, the CDR3 is TGTGCCAGCTCAAGGATTTTCCAAGAGACCCAGTACTTC. Protein sequence: CASSRIFQETQYF.

In this sample, this clonotype turned up a few times. The V gene is TRBV7-8, the J gene TRBJ2-4; 8 nucleotides align to TRBD1. With 5 bases clipped from V and 6 bases from J, the junction kept 15 bases outside the gene matches. CDR1 and CDR2 (germline): SGHVS, FQNEAQ. The CDR3 loop spans 17 amino acids. CDR3 nucleotide sequence: TGTGCCAGCAGCCAAGGCGACAGGGGATGGGCTGGAAACATTCAGTACTTC. Its translation: CASSQGDRGWAGNIQYF.

This clonotype was picked up a small number of times. The rearrangement uses TRBV7-9 and TRBJ2-2; D is unresolved. The V and J ends lost 4 bases and 5 bases respectively, with 11 bases between them. Germline values: CDR1 SEHNR, CDR2 FQNEAQ (reference sequence). CDR3 length equals 14 residues. CDR3 coding DNA: TGTGCCAGCAGCTCCGAGACGCAGACCGGGGAGCTGTTTTTT. Its translation is CASSSETQTGELFF.

The chain recombines TRBV7-2 with TRBJ1-4; perhaps TRBD1 as D (6 bases). The germline CDR1 and CDR2 sequences are SGHTA and FQGNSA. This CDR3 contains 17 residues. V was pared by 5 bases and J by 0 bases, with 16 bases between. Here the CDR3 reads CASSPWGAAATNEKLFF. In nucleotides, the CDR3 is TGTGCCAGCAGCCCTTGGGGGGCAGCTGCAACTAATGAAAAACTGTTTTTT.